This TCR beta chain was obtained from a study of OX40 agonist ivuxolimab in advanced cancers. Study context: Patients with hepatocellular carcinoma, melanoma, renal cell or head and neck cancer made up the dose-escalation patients.

The J segment lost 4 bases and the V segment lost 6 bases, leaving 5 bases of the junction unmatched. This CDR3 is built from 14 residues. CDR1 and CDR2 (germline): MDHEN, SYDVKM. The study, taken as a whole, reports: Expanded clones tended on average to be more numerous among CD8+ T cells than CD4+.

Any history of autoimmune disease or systemic immunosuppression disqualified patients. The timepoints at which blood was sampled were baseline, cycle 4 day 1, and cycle 7 day 1. This table comes from immunoSEQ multiplex PCR, and its TCRdb copy is limited to in-frame clones, with some not included. The table has some 47,000 clones, around 74% seen once. Note on this clone: Its antigen is unidentified.

This TCR derives from an adult with an advanced solid tumor such as melanoma, head and neck, liver or kidney cancer. The rearrangement uses TRBV28 and TRBJ1-4; 7 bases line up with TRBD1. The sequenced sample was CD4+ or CD8+ T cells sorted from blood, obtained in a trial of the OX40 agonist ivuxolimab. The DNA for the CDR3 is TGTGCCAGCAGCCTCAGGGGGATTAATGAAAAACTGTTTTTT. Translating it yields CASSLRGINEKLFF.